Each of the 29 T cell receptor beta chains below was sequenced from the same sample in a study of T-cell reconstitution after alpha-beta-depleted transplantation in children listed by TCRdb under 2016. Preparation of the library involved PCR. Sequenced on an Illumina HiSeq 2500. TCR libraries were prepared with molecular barcoding, using unique molecular identifiers to normalize TCRbeta repertoire quantification. The public reads were run again by TCRdb, first through fastp at Q25 and then through MiXCR, and only productive beta chains were kept. Every distinct CDR3 protein forms one entry, paired with its most common genes and DNA. This sample lists hundreds of thousands of distinct CDR3 sequences; under 13% were detected once. The ten largest account for about 30% of the sample. The intended sense of this specimen's treatment or condition label: allogeneic hematopoietic cell transplantation with graft depleted of TCRalphabeta T cells and CD19 B cells.

This specimen was PBMCs, taken before TCRalphabeta/CD19-depleted stem cell transplant. The receptors shown here come from a child less than two years old with acute myeloid leukemia, due to receive a stem cell transplant.

The chain uses TRBV7-6 and TRBJ2-7; 9 bases agree with TRBD1. The trim removed 5 bases at V and 5 bases at J, leaving 10 bases unmatched. The germline V gene encodes CDR1 SGHVS and CDR2 FNYEAQ. This CDR3 is built from 15 residues. CDR3 protein: CASSARDRVFDEQYF. The CDR3 DNA reads TGTGCCAGCAGCGCGCGGGACAGGGTTTTCGACGAGCAGTACTTC.

Ten or more counts support this clonotype. This chain links TRBV29-1 with TRBJ1-5, with D uncertain. This CDR3 has 13 amino acids. V was cut by 7 bases and J by 0 bases, with 10 bases left in between. Germline V gene lookup returns CDR1 SQVTM and CDR2 ANQGSEA. DNA for the CDR3: TGCAGCGCCGCGGTAGGTAGCAATCAGCCCCAGCATTTT. Protein: CSAAVGSNQPQHF.

Many counts were recorded for this clonotype. The chain recombines TRBV12-3 or TRBV12-4 with TRBJ2-3; 7 bases match TRBD2. J was trimmed by 2 bases and V by 4 bases; bases with no gene match: 15. The length of the CDR3 is 18 residues. In nucleotides, the CDR3 is TGTGCCAGCAGTTCTTACCGGTTTGCTAGCGGTAACACAGATACGCAGTATTTT. Residues: CASSSYRFASGNTDTQYF.

This clonotype occurred many times. Written as DNA, the CDR3 is TGCGCCAGCAGCTTGGGGGTCAGGGTAGGAGATACGCAGTATTTT. It codes for CASSLGVRVGDTQYF. The V and J genes are TRBV5-1 and TRBJ2-3; D is possibly TRBD1 (5 bases). V was cut by 0 bases and J by 5 bases, with 13 bases left in between. The CDR3 length is 15 residues. Germline CDR1 and CDR2: SGHRS and YFSETQ.

The chain joins TRBV6-1 to TRBJ1-2; a possible D gene is TRBD1 (5 bases). V was clipped by 6 bases and J by 5 bases, with 19 bases between them. This CDR3 has 15 residues. Germline assignment: CDR1 MNHNS and CDR2 SASEGT. DNA of the CDR3: TGTGCCAGCAGCCCAATAGCGCAGGGAACGTATGGCTACACCTTC. Its translation is CASSPIAQGTYGYTF.

This clonotype was seen repeatedly, ten times or more. This chain connects TRBV5-1 to TRBJ2-7, with D uncertain. V was pared by 5 bases and J by 4 bases, with 25 bases between. The CDR3 runs to 17 residues. Germline loops: CDR1 SGHRS, CDR2 YFSETQ. The chain's CDR3 is CASRVHPRTLKLYEQYF. The CDR3 nucleotides are TGCGCCAGCAGGGTACATCCGAGGACCCTGAAATTGTACGAGCAGTACTTC.

This rearrangement joins TRBV20-1 to TRBJ2-3; 7 bases fit TRBD2. Germline V gene data show CDR1 as DFQATT and CDR2 as SNEGSKA (reference sequence). CDR3 length equals 15 residues. CDR3 in amino acids: CCSWGGSSMADTQYF. The CDR3 bases are TGCTGCTCCTGGGGAGGGAGTAGCATGGCAGATACGCAGTATTTT.

This clonotype was recorded at least ten times. V gene TRBV28 combines with J gene TRBJ1-5, with 11 bases that match TRBD1. The CDR3 length is 16 residues. The trim removed 5 bases at V and 2 bases at J, leaving 5 bases unmatched. Per the germline V gene, CDR1 is MDHEN and CDR2 is SYDVKM. The CDR3 sequence is CASSAGTGGRNQPQHF. The CDR3 DNA sequence: TGTGCCAGCAGTGCCGGGACAGGGGGTCGCAATCAGCCCCAGCATTTT.

There are many counts of this clonotype. This chain uses TRBV18 with TRBJ2-2; tentative D call: TRBD2 (6 bases). Germline assignment: CDR1 KGHSH and CDR2 LQKENI. V was clipped by 0 bases and J by 4 bases, with 9 bases between them. The CDR3 is made up of 15 amino acids. The CDR3 here is CASSPPGGGTGELFF. The CDR3 bases are TGTGCCAGCTCACCACCCGGGGGAGGCACCGGGGAGCTGTTTTTT.

There are many counts of this clonotype. The rearrangement uses TRBV20-1 and TRBJ2-7; the match to TRBD1 covers 12 bases. The CDR3 has 14 residues. The germline V gene has CDR1 DFQATT and CDR2 SNEGSKA (reference sequence). V was clipped by 4 bases and J by 4 bases; unmatched bases: 5. CDR3 region: CSANPGQGAYEQYF. As DNA, the CDR3 is TGCAGTGCTAACCCGGGACAGGGGGCTTACGAGCAGTACTTC.

V gene TRBV6-5 combines with J gene TRBJ2-7, with TRBD1 as a possible D gene (6 bases). Germline lookup yields CDR1 MNHEY and CDR2 SVGAGI. V was shortened by 2 bases and J by 12 bases, with 11 bases between the two germline ends. This CDR3 is 11 amino acids long. CDR3 amino acids: CASSYQGIRYF. The CDR3 bases are TGTGCCAGCAGTTACCAGGGGATTCGGTACTTC.

This clonotype was recorded many times. The chain has TRBV7-9 and TRBJ2-1; tentatively, D is TRBD1 (6 bases). V was pared by 3 bases and J by 4 bases, with 13 bases between. CDR1 and CDR2 (germline): SEHNR, FQNEAQ (reference sequence). CDR3 length: 15 residues. CDR3 coding DNA: TGTGCCAGCAGCTTTCCCGGGACACCATACAATGAGCAGTTCTTC. Its translation: CASSFPGTPYNEQFF.

This clonotype qualifies as medium-sized. This CDR3 is CASSRMDPAGEKLFF. In DNA, the CDR3 is TGCGCCAGCAGCCGCATGGACCCGGCGGGTGAAAAACTGTTTTTT. V and J are TRBV5-1 and TRBJ1-4; no clear D gene. V was clipped by 4 bases and J by 7 bases, with 17 bases between them. This CDR3 has 15 amino acids. CDR1 SGHRS and CDR2 YFSETQ come from the germline V gene.

This clonotype was detected ten times or more. The chain has TRBV5-1 and TRBJ1-1, with 11 bases aligning to TRBD1. This CDR3 spans 14 amino acids. Germline values: CDR1 SGHRS, CDR2 YFSETQ. Losses at the gene ends were 3 bases for V and 4 bases for J; bases not matched to a gene: 2. CDR3 nucleotides: TGCGCCAGCAGCTGGGGGACAGGGGGCACTGAAGCTTTCTTT. Translating gives CASSWGTGGTEAFF.

This clonotype was seen ten or more times. V usage is TRBV5-1 and J usage is TRBJ2-2; 11 bases map to TRBD2. V trimming: 1 base; J trimming: 4 bases; junction bases outside the gene matches: 3. The germline gives CDR1 SGHRS, CDR2 YFSETQ. The CDR3 consists of 16 residues. DNA of the CDR3: TGCGCCAGCAGCTTGATAGCGGGAGGGCCCACCGGGGAGCTGTTTTTT. This sequence encodes CASSLIAGGPTGELFF.

Many counts were recorded for this clonotype. The chain recombines TRBV5-1 with TRBJ2-7; TRBD1 might be the D (5 bases). This CDR3 region has 14 residues. CDR1 and CDR2 from the germline V gene are SGHRS and YFSETQ. The V and J ends lost 0 bases and 4 bases respectively, with 11 bases between them. The CDR3 reads CASSLEGHGYEQYF. The CDR3 nucleotides are TGCGCCAGCAGCTTGGAGGGGCATGGATACGAGCAGTACTTC.

CDR3 nucleotide sequence: TGTGCCAGCAGCAGACTAGCGGGGGTGCCCTACGAGCAGTACTTC. It encodes CASSRLAGVPYEQYF. The V call is TRBV7-7, the J call TRBJ2-7; the match to TRBD2 covers 12 bases. The CDR3 length is 15 residues. Unmatched junction bases numbered 4, after V lost 5 bases and J lost 2 bases. Germline V CDR1 and CDR2: SSHAT, FNYEAQ (reference sequence).

In this sample, this clonotype turned up a few times. The V and J genes are TRBV20-1 and TRBJ2-2, with 12 nucleotides matching TRBD2. This CDR3 region has 15 residues. Germline-derived CDR1 and CDR2 are DFQATT and SNEGSKA (reference sequence). V was clipped by 3 bases and J by 6 bases; unmatched bases: 5. CDR3 sequence: CSARRLAGESGELFF. In DNA form, the CDR3 reads TGCAGTGCTAGGAGACTAGCGGGAGAATCCGGGGAGCTGTTTTTT.

This clonotype showed up many times. V and J are TRBV2 and TRBJ1-5; 9 nucleotides match TRBD1. The V gene end was trimmed by 6 bases and the J gene end by 5 bases; junction bases not matched to a gene: 5. The CDR3 extends over 14 amino acids. CDR1 SNHLY and CDR2 FYNNEI come from the germline V gene. The CDR3 nucleotides are TGTGCCAGCAGAGCCAGGACAGGGGATCAGCCCCAGCATTTT. Encoded protein: CASRARTGDQPQHF.

This clonotype was observed at least ten times. This chain uses TRBV6-1 with TRBJ2-7, with 14 bases matching TRBD2. The junction had 7 bases not matched to a gene; V was cut back by 0 bases and J by 3 bases. CDR1 and CDR2 (germline): MNHNS, SASEGT. There are 18 residues in the CDR3. The DNA of the CDR3 is TGTGCCAGCAGTGAAGCGTCGGGACTAGCGGGAGTAAACTACGAGCAGTACTTC. This codes for CASSEASGLAGVNYEQYF.

This clonotype was detected ten times or more. The chain couples TRBV24-1 to TRBJ1-5, with a weak D call TRBD1 (5 bases). Trimming shortened V by 4 bases and J by 6 bases, and 18 bases separated the two germline ends. The CDR3 extends over 16 amino acids. From germline, CDR1 is KGHDR and CDR2 SFDVKD. CDR3 in DNA: TGTGCCACCAGTGACTCTCGGGGCAGGGTTGGTCAGCCCCAGCATTTT. Translating gives CATSDSRGRVGQPQHF.

This clonotype was observed at least ten times. The chain is built from TRBV29-1 and TRBJ1-4; D is unclear. The CDR3 contains 13 residues. V lost 4 bases, J lost 5 bases, and 11 bases lay in between. Germline values: CDR1 SQVTM, CDR2 ANQGSEA. In DNA, the CDR3 is TGCAGCGTTGGCCGGACGGAAAATGAAAAACTGTTTTTT. It specifies CSVGRTENEKLFF.

This clonotype was observed a few times. V and J are TRBV18 and TRBJ2-1, with D unclear. The germline gives CDR1 KGHSH, CDR2 LQKENI. Trimming cost V 3 bases and J 3 bases, with 9 bases left between them. This CDR3 is 14 amino acids long. CDR3 coding DNA: TGTGCCAGCTCACCCGCGGACCTCTACAATGAGCAGTTCTTC. Residues: CASSPADLYNEQFF.

This clonotype was seen ten or more times. The chain uses TRBV20-1 and TRBJ1-5; D is possibly TRBD1 (5 bases). Trimming took 6 bases from V and 1 from J, leaving 13 bases between them. The CDR3 runs to 14 residues. Germline CDR1 reads DFQATT; CDR2 reads SNEGSKA (reference sequence). The CDR3 protein is CSAEQVMSNQPQHF. CDR3 DNA sequence: TGCAGTGCCGAACAGGTTATGAGCAATCAGCCCCAGCATTTT.

This clonotype was counted many times. The V call is TRBV6-1, the J call TRBJ1-6; D is undetermined. This CDR3 spans 16 amino acids. Germline loops: CDR1 MNHNS, CDR2 SASEGT. The V end lost 6 bases, the J end lost 3 bases, and 15 bases lay between the germline ends. CDR3 sequence reads: CASSETRRDYNSPLHF. DNA of the CDR3: TGTGCCAGCAGCGAGACCAGGAGGGACTATAATTCACCCCTCCACTTT.

Many counts were recorded for this clonotype. The chain recombines TRBV29-1 with TRBJ2-2; D may be TRBD1 or TRBD2 (5 bases each). V was trimmed by 4 bases and J by 4 bases, leaving 16 bases between them. The CDR3 spans 15 residues. Germline loops: CDR1 SQVTM, CDR2 ANQGSEA. The CDR3 sequence: CSVGAGALSTGELFF. The CDR3 coding sequence is TGCAGCGTTGGGGCCGGGGCCCTGAGCACCGGGGAGCTGTTTTTT.

This clonotype was observed many times. This chain connects TRBV28 to TRBJ1-5; perhaps TRBD1 as D (5 bases). The V gene's germline CDR1 is MDHEN and CDR2 SYDVKM. With 0 bases removed from V and 1 base from J, the gap between germline ends came to 16 bases. This CDR3 has 18 residues. The CDR3 nucleotides are TGTGCCAGCAGTTTATGGGTGGGGCGACGAGCGAGCAATCAGCCCCAGCATTTT. Translation: CASSLWVGRRASNQPQHF.

This clonotype came up many times. The rearrangement joins TRBV6-2 or TRBV6-3 to TRBJ2-1, with 10 bases lining up with TRBD2. From germline, CDR1 is MNHEY and CDR2 SVGEGT. The CDR3 extends over 14 amino acids. The ends lost 2 bases at V and 5 bases at J; junction bases unmatched: 0. CDR3 sequence reads: CASSYGTSDNEQFF. In nucleotides, the CDR3 is TGTGCCAGCAGTTACGGGACTAGCGACAATGAGCAGTTCTTC.

This clonotype was counted between two and nine times. V gene TRBV20-1 combines with J gene TRBJ2-5; a weak D match, TRBD1 (6 bases). Trimming shortened V by 5 bases and J by 0 bases, and 7 bases separated the two germline ends. CDR3 length: 12 residues. Germline V gives CDR1 DFQATT, CDR2 SNEGSKA (reference sequence). The CDR3 protein is CSAWDNQETQYF. The CDR3 DNA reads as TGCAGTGCTTGGGACAACCAAGAGACCCAGTACTTC.